Listed below are T cell receptor beta chains from one sample, sequenced in a study of blood T cell repertoires in COVID-19. TCRdb's copy holds only in-frame clones and misses some; the assay was immunoSEQ multiplex PCR. The table records about 240,000 clones, 82% of them present only once. Sequenced sample: peripheral blood. The source of these receptors is a woman younger than 30 with acute or convalescent COVID-19. The CDR3 runs from the conserved cysteine through the conserved F or W. A D gene is named only where the DNA matches it firmly. Rows may omit the clone size; those that give it use once, few, many or a size class.

J	V	size	D	DNA	CDR3
TRBJ1-4	TRBV6-2/TRBV6-3	NA	NA	TGTGCCAGCAGTTATGGCGGCGCCGTTACTAATGAAAAACTGTTTTTT	CASSYGGAVTNEKLFF
TRBJ1-3	TRBV30	NA	NA	TGTGCCTGGAAGACAACGGGGTTCTCTGGAAACACCATATATTTT	CAWKTTGFSGNTIYF
TRBJ2-1	TRBV19	NA	TRBD2	TGTGCCAGTAGTAGGACTAGCGGGAATGATGAGCAGTTCTTC	CASSRTSGNDEQFF
TRBJ2-1	TRBV19	NA	NA	TGTGCCAGTAGGACTAACCTTTACAATGAGCAGTTCTTC	CASRTNLYNEQFF
TRBJ1-4	TRBV18	NA	NA	TGTGCCAGCTCACCCCGTATGTGGCAGTCTAATGAAAAACTGTTTTTT	CASSPRMWQSNEKLFF
TRBJ1-6	TRBV30	NA	TRBD1	TGTGCCTGGAGTGTGGGACAGCAGAATTCACCCCTCCACTTT	CAWSVGQQNSPLHF
TRBJ1-5	TRBV5-1	few	NA	TGCGCCAGCAGCTACGGACAACTCAATCAGCCCCAGCATTTT	CASSYGQLNQPQHF
TRBJ2-5	TRBV27	NA	NA	TGTGCCAGCTGGCGGGACCAAGAGACCCAGTACTTC	CASWRDQETQYF
TRBJ2-7	TRBV27	NA	TRBD2	TGTGCCAGCACGAAAGCGGGAGGCCGCTACGAGCAGTACTTC	CASTKAGGRYEQYF
TRBJ1-2	TRBV4-1	NA	NA	TGCGCCAGCAGCCAAGAGTCCAGGTATGGCTACACCTTC	CASSQESRYGYTF
TRBJ1-1	TRBV28	NA	NA	TGTGCCAGCAGCCCCTTCATAGGCGGCACTGAAGCTTTCTTT	CASSPFIGGTEAFF
TRBJ2-7	TRBV4-3	once	TRBD1	TGCGCCAGCAGCCAAGGGACAGGGGCCGCAACCTACGAGCAGTACTTC	CASSQGTGAATYEQYF
TRBJ1-1	TRBV30	NA	TRBD1	TGTGCCTGGAGTGCCAACAGGGGTGAAGCTTTCTTT	CAWSANRGEAFF
TRBJ2-7	TRBV18	NA	NA	TGTGCCAGCTCACCAAGCCTCGACATCAACTCGCAGTACTTC	CASSPSLDINSQYF
TRBJ1-2	TRBV7-9	NA	TRBD1	TGTGCCAGCAGCTCCGACCGGGACAGCAATAATGGCTACACCTTC	CASSSDRDSNNGYTF
TRBJ2-5	TRBV5-6	NA	NA	TGTGCCAGCAGCGGGCTAGGAGGGACCCAGTACTTC	CASSGLGGTQYF
TRBJ2-3	TRBV24-1	once	NA	TGTGCCACCAGTGATTCGCTCCGCGTCAGCACAGATACGCAGTATTTT	CATSDSLRVSTDTQYF
TRBJ2-7	TRBV19	NA	TRBD2	TGTGCCAGTAGTGTAGCGGGAGGGAACTACGAGCAGTACTTC	CASSVAGGNYEQYF
TRBJ2-5	TRBV7-9	once	NA	TGTGCCAGCAGCTTCCCGTCAGTGCAGGGAAGGGTGACCCAGTACTTC	CASSFPSVQGRVTQYF
TRBJ2-7	TRBV12-3/TRBV12-4	NA	NA	TGTGCCAGCCGTATAGCGGCCGAGCAGTACTTC	CASRIAAEQYF
TRBJ1-5	TRBV7-9	NA	NA	TGTGCCAGCAGCTTAGTTCGTCTGGGGAGGAGCGATCAGCCCCAGCATTTT	CASSLVRLGRSDQPQHF
TRBJ1-5	TRBV19	once	NA	TGTGCCAGTAGTATGGGGGGTATGGGCCAGCCCCAGCATTTT	CASSMGGMGQPQHF
TRBJ1-5	TRBV7-2	NA	TRBD1	TGTGCCAGCAGCCGGGACAGAACAAATCAGCCCCAGCATTTT	CASSRDRTNQPQHF